This TCR beta chain originates from a study of blood T cell repertoires in COVID-19. Study background: Spain, Italy and the United States supplied samples that represented acute and convalescent COVID-19. Sources were T cells, B-cell-depleted T cells, or PBMCs; the material itself was cDNA or gDNA.

This CDR3 is built from 14 residues. With V trimmed by 1 base and J by 6 bases, 6 bases remained unmatched. Germline CDR1 and CDR2: LNHDA and SQIVND (reference sequence). As handled by the study authors: Reference gene primer amplification gave estimated nucleated cell counts. Clones were sequenced by immunoSEQ multiplex PCR, and TCRdb holds only the in-frame ones, with some missing. V and J calls and clone size follow that table, whereas D and trimming were derived from the DNA. The sample gives 100,000 to 150,000 clones, roughly 82% of which show up once; about 5% is in the top ten. The receptor comes from a human donor in a cohort sampled during active COVID-19. The chain joins TRBV19 to TRBJ2-7; 7 bases fit TRBD2. The sample consisted of peripheral blood. CDR3 loop: CASSIGGRAFEQYF. The CDR3 bases are TGTGCCAGTAGTATAGGTGGGAGGGCCTTCGAGCAGTACTTC.